Sequencing of this TCR beta chain was carried out in a study of cytomegalovirus exposure and HLA in healthy donors. Overall study findings and caveats: While the bulk of TCR sequences proved rare, some public TCRs turned up in many donors. The authors confirmed in vitro that a few CMV-associated chains were specific for CMV antigens. TCR beta V- and J-gene trimming was later associated with a missense DCLRE1C variant.

Trimming took 4 bases from V and 2 from J, leaving 12 bases between them. The germline V gene has CDR1 SGHRS and CDR2 YFSETQ. The CDR3 totals 15 residues. As concerns this clone: The antigen is undetermined.

60 Vbeta and 13 Jbeta primers were used in PCR. Libraries were prepared by immunoSEQ multiplex PCR; TCRdb keeps only in-frame clonotypes and omits some of them. The sample holds about 180,000 clones; 76% are singletons and the top ten take around 1.5%. This sequence joins TRBV5-1 and TRBJ2-2; D may be TRBD1 (5 bases). The origin of this receptor is a man aged 18 to 29 in good health and CMV-seronegative. The sequencing input was PBMCs. The CDR3 sequence is CASSLDRPNTGELFF. Here the CDR3 DNA reads TGCGCCAGCAGCCTCGACAGACCTAACACCGGGGAGCTGTTTTTT.